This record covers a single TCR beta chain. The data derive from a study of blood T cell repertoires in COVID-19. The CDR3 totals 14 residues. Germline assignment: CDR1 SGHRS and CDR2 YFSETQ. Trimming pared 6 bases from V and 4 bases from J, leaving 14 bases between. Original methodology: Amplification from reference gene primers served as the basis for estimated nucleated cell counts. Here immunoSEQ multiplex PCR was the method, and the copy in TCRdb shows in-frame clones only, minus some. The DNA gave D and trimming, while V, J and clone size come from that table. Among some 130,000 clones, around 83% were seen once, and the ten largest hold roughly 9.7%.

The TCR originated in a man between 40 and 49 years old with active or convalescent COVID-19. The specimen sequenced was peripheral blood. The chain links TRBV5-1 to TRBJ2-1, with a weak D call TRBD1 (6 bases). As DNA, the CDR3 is TGCGCCAGCAACAGGGACACGGAATACAATGAGCAGTTCTTC. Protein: CASNRDTEYNEQFF.